This T cell receptor (beta chain) originates from a study of cytomegalovirus exposure and HLA in healthy donors. This clone was counted once. The antigen is unknown. It was with 60 Vbeta and 13 Jbeta primers that the PCR ran. Data came from immunoSEQ multiplex PCR; TCRdb stores just in-frame clones and leaves some out. The sample lists over 100,000 clones; 74% were seen once. Between the trimmed V and J ends, which lost 4 bases and 3 bases, there was a span of 11 bases. The CDR3 has 13 amino acids. Germline V CDR1 and CDR2: SGHTS, YDEGEE. Overall study results and limits: TCR beta chains numbering about 160 were designated cytomegalovirus-associated.

This receptor was obtained from a human donor in good health. The source material was PBMCs. The chain carries TRBV5-8 and TRBJ2-7, with D perhaps TRBD1 (6 bases). The CDR3 region is CASSRRQVYEQYF. DNA for the CDR3: TGTGCCAGCAGCCGCCGACAGGTCTACGAGCAGTACTTC.